This record concerns one T cell receptor beta chain sequence. What it binds is unknown. Germline assignment: CDR1 SGHTA and CDR2 FQGNSA. The junction had 10 bases not matched to a gene; V was cut back by 4 bases and J by 4 bases. This CDR3 spans 17 amino acids. Method: immunoSEQ multiplex PCR; TCRdb's copy keeps in-frame clones and lacks some. The sample contains some 160,000 clones, about 92% of which appear only once. The source of the sample is a study of T cell responses to AZD1222 COVID-19 vaccine. As for the study in general: Second-dose recipients at about 4 or about 12 weeks were treated as one pooled group.

Findings and caveats of the study: Donors were largely white British and mainly female; clonal diversity was possibly underestimated. The breadth and depth of Spike-specific TCRs increased once two AZD1222 doses had been given. Researchers took repertoire samples only after the peak T cell response had come.

The genes are TRBV7-2 and TRBJ2-3, with 11 bases that match TRBD2. Sequenced material: peripheral blood, taken on day 0 of AZD1222 vaccination. This TCR was sampled from an adult in good health. CDR3 loop: CASSSYYSGGAADTQYF. The CDR3 DNA reads as TGTGCCAGCAGCTCCTACTATAGCGGGGGGGCCGCAGATACGCAGTATTTT.